This entry describes one T cell receptor (beta chain). The data originate from a study of blood T cell repertoires in COVID-19. Data came from immunoSEQ multiplex PCR; TCRdb stores just in-frame clones and leaves some out. The sample holds roughly 330,000 clones, 89% seen once. The sequence was collected from a man between 18 and 35 years old who had recovered from COVID-19. The sequencing sample was made of peripheral blood.

The CDR3 protein is CASSSWTGPTQNIQYF. CDR3 in DNA: TGTGCCAGCAGCTCCTGGACAGGCCCGACCCAAAACATTCAGTACTTC. The V gene is TRBV7-9, the J gene TRBJ2-4; 7 bases fit TRBD1. CDR1 is SEHNR, CDR2 FQNEAQ, per germline (reference sequence). V was clipped by 4 bases and J by 5 bases; unmatched bases: 11. The CDR3 extends over 16 amino acids.